One and the same sample provided the 8 T cell receptor beta chains below, sequenced in a study of tumor and adjacent non-tumor tissue in lung cancer. A modified ARM-PCR protocol with three rounds of nested PCR amplified TCRbeta. From the multiplex PCR reads, TCRdb called clonotypes with MiXCR, one entry per CDR3 protein. The sample shows fewer than 85,000 distinct CDR3 sequences, around 75% of them seen only once. The template was RNA from unsorted bulk tissue. Sequenced material: lung tumor tissue. These receptors came from a woman between 45 and 65 years old with non-small cell lung cancer.

Worth noting for this clonotype: The germline gene is not matched at one end of the junction; a read error may be the cause. The genes are TRBV29-1 and TRBJ2-5; D might be TRBD1 (6 bases). This CDR3 has 13 amino acids. From germline, CDR1 is SQVTM and CDR2 ANQGSEA. DNA for the CDR3: TGCAGCGTGGTGCGGACAGTGGTAGAGATCCAGTACTTC. This translates into CSVVRTVVEIQYF.

CDR3 DNA: TGCAGTGCTAGTCCTAGCGGGAGTGCCTCGGGCTGCGAGCAGTACTTC. Protein: CSASPSGSASGCEQYF. This chain links TRBV20-1 with TRBJ2-7, with 10 bases matching TRBD2. V shed 3 bases, J shed 6 bases, and the junction held 14 bases outside the gene matches. This CDR3 is 16 amino acids long. Germline CDR1 is DFQATT and CDR2 is SNEGSKA (reference sequence).

Relative to its sample, this clonotype is medium-sized. The chain joins TRBV6-1 to TRBJ2-1; D is unclear. Germline V gene sequence: CDR1 MNHNS, CDR2 SASEGT. The CDR3 spans 12 residues. V was pared by 8 bases and J by 2 bases, with 7 bases between. CDR3 DNA sequence: TGTGCCAGCTCCTTTACCTACAATGAGCAGTTCTTC. Protein sequence: CASSFTYNEQFF.

With respect to this clonotype: One end of the junction does not line up with germline, which may come from a read error. J is TRBJ1-1 and V is TRBV20-1; no reliable D call. This CDR3 has 11 amino acids. Germline CDR1 DFQATT, CDR2 SNEGSKA (reference sequence). The CDR3 DNA reads as TGCAGTTCGAGGGTTAACACTGAAGCCATCTTT. This gives the protein CSSRVNTEAIF.

A remark on this clonotype: This may come from a read error, since a much larger clone is one base off. The CDR3 reads CASSPRWTASYEQYF. In nucleotides, the CDR3 is TGTGCCAGCAGTCCTAGGTGGACGGCTTCCTACGAGCAGTACTTC. The rearrangement joins TRBV28 to TRBJ2-7; D not certain. This CDR3 is 15 amino acids long. Germline V gives CDR1 MDHEN, CDR2 SYDVKM. The V gene lost 5 bases and the J gene lost 1 base, with 15 bases spanning the gap.

Comment on this clonotype: No conserved phenylalanine or tryptophan is present at the end of the CDR3, so a read error is the likely explanation. The chain recombines TRBV4-1 with TRBJ2-1; perhaps TRBD2 as D (6 bases). V lost 4 bases and J 8 bases, leaving 27 bases between the germline ends. The CDR3 contains 18 residues. Germline V gives CDR1 MGHRA, CDR2 YSYEKL. The CDR3 spells CASSREPTIGSPRDEQFL. In DNA form, the CDR3 reads TGCGCCAGCAGCCGAGAACCGACTATCGGGAGCCCACGGGATGAGCAGTTCCTC.

Judged by abundance, this clonotype is medium-sized (0.01 to 0.1%). The V gene is TRBV20-1, the J gene TRBJ1-1; 7 bases map to TRBD1. The CDR3 extends over 14 amino acids. With V trimmed by 1 base and J by 5 bases, 7 bases remained unmatched. Per germline, CDR1 DFQATT and CDR2 SNEGSKA (reference sequence). As DNA, the CDR3 is TGCAGTGCTAGAGTCCTGACAGGGTGGACTGAAGCTTTCTTT. It yields the protein CSARVLTGWTEAFF.

Worth noting for this clonotype: This may be a read error, as it is one base from a much larger clone. V is TRBV19 and J is TRBJ1-5; maybe TRBD1 (5 bases). CDR3 length equals 15 residues. Germline values: CDR1 LNHDA, CDR2 SQIVND (reference sequence). This chain's CDR3 is CASSWGTDSNQPQRF. In DNA form, the CDR3 reads TGTGCCAGTAGTTGGGGCACCGATAGCAATCAGCCCCAGCGTTTT.